The source of this T cell receptor (beta chain) is a study of shared clonotypes between healthy human individuals. Assay used: immunoSEQ multiplex PCR; TCRdb lists only in-frame clones, some missing. The sample yields 180,000 or so clones, about 93% seen once. The CDR3 consists of 15 residues. Per germline, CDR1 MDHEN and CDR2 SYDVKM. V was shortened by 1 base and J by 0 bases, with 9 bases between the two germline ends. The sequenced sample was naive CD4+ T cells sorted from blood. Subset noted: CD45RA+ positively selected. V usage is TRBV28 and J usage is TRBJ1-1, with D perhaps TRBD1 (5 bases). This TCR was sampled from a woman younger than 45 in good health. This CDR3 is CASSLSGQVNTEAFF. The DNA for the CDR3 is TGTGCCAGCAGTTTATCGGGGCAGGTGAACACTGAAGCTTTCTTT.